Listed here are 30 T cell receptor beta chains from one sample, sequenced in a study of CD8+ T cells in alopecia areata. Sequencing templates came from extracted RNA that was reverse transcribed into cDNA. The assay was immunoSEQ multiplex PCR, and TCRdb's table has in-frame clones only and misses some. The sample consists of roughly 180,000 clones, approximately 49% of them appearing once. Treatment of the sample: oral pan-JAK inhibitor, 5-10 mg twice daily. This sample comprised CD8+ T cells sorted from blood, obtained around week 53, from a patient treated with tofacitinib. The origin of the receptors is a human donor with alopecia areata.

This chain joins TRBV29-1 and TRBJ1-1; D uncertain. CDR1 and CDR2 from the germline V gene are SQVTM and ANQGSEA. CDR3 length equals 13 residues. V lost 4 bases and J lost 1, with 10 bases in between. This CDR3 reads CSVGAMENTEAFF. The CDR3 DNA reads as TGCAGCGTTGGGGCAATGGAGAACACTGAAGCTTTCTTT.

This clone was recorded a few times. This sequence joins TRBV2 and TRBJ1-1; 9 nucleotides line up with TRBD1. CDR1 is SNHLY and CDR2 is FYNNEI in the germline V gene. Trimming cost V 3 bases and J 6 bases; bases outside gene matches: 8. The CDR3 contains 15 residues. The CDR3 loop is CASSDTGQGFAEAFF. CDR3 DNA sequence: TGTGCCAGCAGTGACACGGGACAGGGTTTCGCTGAAGCTTTCTTT.

Note on this clone: Other DNA sequences from this sample encode an identical CDR3 as well. The chain couples TRBV30 to TRBJ2-3, with D tentatively TRBD2 (6 bases). Germline CDR1 GTSNPN, CDR2 SVGIG (reference sequence). The CDR3 loop spans 12 amino acids. Trimming pared 0 bases from V and 6 bases from J, leaving 7 bases between. The CDR3 DNA follows: TGTGCCTGGAGTGTAGGAGGGGATACGCAGTATTTT. This encodes CAWSVGGDTQYF.

The rearrangement joins TRBV14 to TRBJ2-1; tentatively, D is TRBD2 (7 bases). This CDR3 region has 16 residues. Deletions cut 1 base from V and 2 bases from J, with 12 bases between. CDR1 is SGHDN, CDR2 FVKESK, per germline. CDR3 DNA: TGTGCCAGCAGCCAAGTCGTGGGGGGGCCCTACAATGAGCAGTTCTTC. Translated: CASSQVVGGPYNEQFF.

The J gene is TRBJ1-2, the V gene TRBV5-6, with D uncertain. V lost 4 bases and J 6 bases, leaving 10 bases between the germline ends. This CDR3 has 12 amino acids. Looked up from germline, CDR1 is SGHDT and CDR2 is YYEEEE. The CDR3 DNA reads as TGTGCCAGCAGCGCCATTCCGGATGGCTACACCTTC. This translates into CASSAIPDGYTF.

This sequence joins TRBV30 and TRBJ1-1; D uncertain. CDR3 size: 12 residues. Trimming stripped 1 base from V and 1 base from J, with 4 bases between. In germline, CDR1 is GTSNPN, CDR2 SVGIG (reference sequence). The CDR3 loop is CAWSGGNTEAFF. DNA for the CDR3: TGTGCCTGGAGTGGGGGGAACACTGAAGCTTTCTTT.

The chain joins TRBV10-3 to TRBJ1-2; 7 bases fit TRBD1. J lost 7 bases, V lost 4 bases, and 9 bases had no gene match. CDR1 and CDR2 from the germline V gene are ENHRY and SYGVKD. This CDR3 comprises 14 residues. The CDR3 loop reads CAISATGAAGGYTF. Written as DNA, the CDR3 is TGTGCCATCAGTGCAACAGGGGCCGCAGGTGGCTACACCTTC.

This chain links TRBV27 with TRBJ2-5; unclear D gene. This CDR3 has 13 amino acids. Trimming took off 3 bases at V and 5 bases at J, with 10 bases between the two ends. Germline V gene lookup returns CDR1 MNHEY and CDR2 SMNVEV (reference sequence). The CDR3 protein is CASSLTGWETQYF. CDR3 DNA sequence: TGTGCCAGCAGTTTGACGGGTTGGGAGACCCAGTACTTC.

This chain connects TRBV27 to TRBJ2-4; possibly TRBD1 or TRBD2 for D (5 bases each). Trimming removed 3 bases from V and 1 base from J, with 10 bases in between. CDR3 size: 15 residues. CDR1 MNHEY and CDR2 SMNVEV come from the germline V gene (reference sequence). In nucleotides, the CDR3 is TGTGCCAGCAGTTTGGGACGCGGGGCCAAAAACATTCAGTACTTC. Its protein product is CASSLGRGAKNIQYF.

J is TRBJ1-5 and V is TRBV30, with TRBD1 matching 11 bases. The germline CDR1 and CDR2 sequences are GTSNPN and SVGIG (reference sequence). The CDR3 runs to 15 residues. Germline trimming cut 1 base from V and 9 bases from J; bases unmatched to any gene: 8. The CDR3 loop is CAWSARTGGLGPQHF. In DNA, the CDR3 is TGTGCCTGGAGTGCCCGGACAGGGGGCCTGGGGCCCCAGCATTTT.

The chain has TRBV7-9 and TRBJ1-2, with D tentatively TRBD1 (5 bases). This CDR3 region has 18 residues. Germline CDR1 reads SEHNR; CDR2 reads FQNEAQ (reference sequence). Trimming cost V 4 bases and J 4 bases, with 25 bases left between them. The CDR3 DNA reads TGTGCCAGCAGCTCCAATCGCCCGGGAGACGGAAGGGGCTATGGCTACACCTTC. Protein: CASSSNRPGDGRGYGYTF.

This clone was detected once. V and J are TRBV4-2 and TRBJ2-7; 9 positions match TRBD1. J gave up 4 bases and V 6 bases, and 4 bases lay outside the gene matches. This CDR3 region has 13 residues. In germline, CDR1 is LGHNA, CDR2 YNFKEQ. The CDR3 is CASSRDRDYEQYF. DNA of the CDR3: TGTGCCAGCAGTCGGGACAGGGATTACGAGCAGTACTTC.

The CDR3 is CASSLDRGRQGTGELFF. The CDR3 nucleotides are TGCGCCAGCAGCTTGGACAGGGGGCGCCAGGGCACCGGGGAGCTGTTTTTT. J is TRBJ2-2 and V is TRBV5-1; TRBD1 aligns across 9 bases. The CDR3 runs 17 residues. Germline CDR1 is SGHRS and CDR2 is YFSETQ. V was clipped by 0 bases and J by 4 bases; unmatched bases: 7.

The V gene is TRBV27, the J gene TRBJ1-1, with TRBD1 matching over 7 bases. CDR1 and CDR2 from the germline V gene are MNHEY and SMNVEV (reference sequence). The CDR3 spans 14 residues. V gave up 2 bases and J gave up 4 bases; unmatched junction bases: 4. The CDR3 loop is CASSLTRGITEAFF. DNA of the CDR3: TGTGCCAGCAGTTTAACCAGGGGGATCACTGAAGCTTTCTTT.

A few counts support this clone. Germline and junction disagree at one end, which may indicate a read error. The same CDR3 arises from other DNA sequences in this sample as well. This chain connects TRBV4-1 to TRBJ2-2; D is unresolved. This CDR3 spans 15 amino acids. Germline V gene data show CDR1 as MGHRA and CDR2 as YSYEKL. CDR3 bases: TGTGCCAGCAGCCAAGAAACCGATAACACCGGGGAGCTGTTTTTT. Translating it yields CASSQETDNTGELFF.

This clone was recorded only once. V is TRBV7-9 and J is TRBJ2-3; 9 bases match TRBD1. CDR3 length: 14 residues. V was clipped by 5 bases and J by 5 bases; unmatched bases: 5. CDR1 and CDR2 (germline): SEHNR, FQNEAQ (reference sequence). The CDR3 DNA follows: TGTGCCAGCAGCCTACAGGGGGCGCAAGATACGCAGTATTTT. Translated: CASSLQGAQDTQYF.

The rearrangement joins TRBV29-1 to TRBJ1-5; D not resolved. Germline V gene data show CDR1 as SQVTM and CDR2 as ANQGSEA. V was shortened by 4 bases and J by 4 bases, with 11 bases between the two germline ends. The CDR3 is 13 residues long. CDR3 nucleotides: TGCAGCGTTGGGGCAGGAGATAATCAGCCCCAGCATTTT. This translates into CSVGAGDNQPQHF.

The chain links TRBV25-1 to TRBJ2-5; D is unclear. CDR1 and CDR2 (germline): MGHDK, SYGVNS. The length of the CDR3 is 13 residues. The V end was cut by 6 bases, the J end by 4 bases, with 12 bases between. CDR3 residues: CASSPEEVETQYF. The CDR3 DNA sequence: TGTGCCAGCAGCCCAGAAGAGGTAGAGACCCAGTACTTC.

This clone was detected a few times. J is TRBJ2-5 and V is TRBV27; D gene unclear. Germline V gene data show CDR1 as MNHEY and CDR2 as SMNVEV (reference sequence). The length of the CDR3 is 13 residues. V was trimmed by 6 bases and J by 5 bases, leaving 13 bases between them. CDR3 in amino acids: CASSPGSRETQYF. CDR3 nucleotide sequence: TGTGCCAGCAGCCCTGGCAGCCGGGAGACCCAGTACTTC.

This clone has ten or more counts. This rearrangement joins TRBV11-2 to TRBJ1-6; 7 nucleotides match TRBD1. The CDR3 runs 13 residues. V trimming: 5 bases; J trimming: 8 bases; junction bases outside the gene matches: 3. CDR1 and CDR2 (germline): SGHAT, FQNNGV. As DNA, the CDR3 is TGTGCCAGCAGCGACACAGGGGATTCACCCCTCCACTTT. It is translated as CASSDTGDSPLHF. The full variable domain, its missing parts supplied by reference TRBV11-2 and TRBJ1-6, is EAGVAQSPRYKIIEKRQSVAFWCNPISGHATLYWYQQILGQGPKLLIQFQNNGVVDDSQLPKDRFSAERLKGVDSTLKIQPAKLEDSAVYLCASSDTGDSPLHFGNGTRLTVT.

This clone was picked up a small number of times. The chain couples TRBV18 to TRBJ2-7; 9 bases line up with TRBD1. V dropped 3 bases and J dropped 2; count of bases not matched to a gene: 8. Germline loops: CDR1 KGHSH, CDR2 LQKENI. CDR3 length: 16 residues. DNA of the CDR3: TGTGCCAGCTCACCGTTACAGGGGGCCGAAGCCTACGAGCAGTACTTC. This codes for CASSPLQGAEAYEQYF.

This clone has just one count. This chain links TRBV27 with TRBJ2-7; weak D call: TRBD1 (5 bases). V was shortened by 6 bases and J by 0 bases, with 12 bases between the two germline ends. Looked up from germline, CDR1 is MNHEY and CDR2 is SMNVEV (reference sequence). The CDR3 runs to 14 residues. For the CDR3, the DNA is TGTGCCAGCAGACAGGACGAGGACTCCTACGAGCAGTACTTC. Its translation: CASRQDEDSYEQYF.

The rearrangement joins TRBV6-6 to TRBJ2-3; TRBD2 aligns across 13 bases. CDR3 size: 16 residues. Germline-derived CDR1 and CDR2 are MNHNY and SVGAGI (reference sequence). Trimming took 2 bases from V and 3 from J; bases not matched to a gene: 2. CDR3 nucleotides: TGTGCCAGCAGTTACGGACTAGCGGGGGCGACAGATACGCAGTATTTT. Encoded protein: CASSYGLAGATDTQYF.

The rearrangement links TRBV30 to TRBJ1-5; D may be TRBD1 (5 bases). The CDR3 extends over 14 amino acids. V was clipped by 6 bases and J by 0 bases, with 12 bases between them. Germline V gene lookup returns CDR1 GTSNPN and CDR2 SVGIG (reference sequence). This CDR3 is CACLDNHSNQPQHF. CDR3 bases: TGTGCCTGCCTGGACAACCATAGCAATCAGCCCCAGCATTTT.

The V and J genes are TRBV12-5 and TRBJ1-5, with a tentative D call TRBD1 (5 bases). The V end was cut by 8 bases, the J end by 7 bases, with 9 bases between. The CDR3 sequence is 11 residues long. Germline CDR1 is LGHNT and CDR2 is FRNRAP. The CDR3 reads CASSGGQPQHF. As DNA, the CDR3 is TGTGCTAGTTCGGGGGGGCAGCCCCAGCATTTT.

CDR3 sequence (DNA): TGTGCCTGGAGTGTAGCGGGAGTTTGGACTGAAGCTTTCTTT. This sequence encodes CAWSVAGVWTEAFF. The rearrangement links TRBV30 to TRBJ1-1, with D unresolved. V was pared by 0 bases and J by 5 bases, with 13 bases between. This CDR3 spans 14 amino acids. From germline, CDR1 is GTSNPN and CDR2 SVGIG (reference sequence).

V usage is TRBV14 and J usage is TRBJ2-3, with TRBD1 as a possible D gene (6 bases). This CDR3 contains 14 residues. The V end lost 4 bases, the J end lost 2 bases, and 10 bases lay between the germline ends. Germline CDR1 is SGHDN and CDR2 is FVKESK. DNA for the CDR3: TGTGCCAGCAGCCTGTGGGACATCACAGATACGCAGTATTTT. Residues: CASSLWDITDTQYF.

The rearrangement joins TRBV28 to TRBJ1-5; D unresolved. The CDR3 totals 11 residues. The V end lost 2 bases, the J end lost 6 bases, and 2 bases lay between the germline ends. CDR1 and CDR2 (germline): MDHEN, SYDVKM. This chain's CDR3 is CASSLGQPQHF. The CDR3 DNA sequence: TGTGCCAGCAGTTTAGGTCAGCCCCAGCATTTT. Filled out from reference TRBV28 and TRBJ1-5, the complete variable domain reads DVKVTQSSRYLVKRTGEKVFLECVQDMDHENMFWYRQDPGLGLRLIYFSYDVKMKEKGDIPEGYSVSREKKERFSLILESASTNQTSMYLCASSLGQPQHFGDGTRLSIL.

J is TRBJ1-4 and V is TRBV7-9, with D hard to call. The CDR3 runs 12 residues. The V gene's germline CDR1 is SEHNR and CDR2 FQNEAQ (reference sequence). V shed 0 bases and J shed 6 bases, with 2 bases lying between them. The CDR3 DNA follows: TGTGCCAGCAGCTTAGCGGATGAAAAACTGTTTTTT. Protein: CASSLADEKLFF.

The chain employs TRBV10-3 and TRBJ1-2; 7 bases fit TRBD1. V was clipped by 5 bases and J by 1 base; unmatched bases: 10. Germline V lookup: CDR1 ENHRY, CDR2 SYGVKD. This CDR3 is 16 amino acids long. The CDR3 DNA reads as TGTGCCATCAGTCAGCTCGGGACAGAGAATAACTATGGCTACACCTTC. It specifies CAISQLGTENNYGYTF.